This T cell receptor (beta chain) comes out of a study of blood T cell repertoires in COVID-19. Background on the study: Collection of acute and convalescent COVID-19 samples took place in the United States, Italy and Spain. From T cells, B-cell-depleted T cells, or PBMCs came the material, which was cDNA or gDNA.

Trimming took off 4 bases at V and 1 base at J, with 10 bases between the two ends. Germline V gene sequence: CDR1 MNHEY, CDR2 SVGAGI. CDR3 length: 14 residues. TCRdb's table, derived via immunoSEQ multiplex PCR, lists solely in-frame clones and lacks some. This sample has about 410,000 clones, with about 89% found just once. The specimen sequenced was peripheral blood. The genes are TRBV6-5 and TRBJ1-2; a possible D gene is TRBD1 (6 bases). The origin of this receptor is a woman aged 40 to 50 with COVID-19, enrolled during active disease. The DNA for the CDR3 is TGTGCCAGCAGTTTGACAGGCGTTAACTATGGCTACACCTTC. The encoded protein is CASSLTGVNYGYTF.